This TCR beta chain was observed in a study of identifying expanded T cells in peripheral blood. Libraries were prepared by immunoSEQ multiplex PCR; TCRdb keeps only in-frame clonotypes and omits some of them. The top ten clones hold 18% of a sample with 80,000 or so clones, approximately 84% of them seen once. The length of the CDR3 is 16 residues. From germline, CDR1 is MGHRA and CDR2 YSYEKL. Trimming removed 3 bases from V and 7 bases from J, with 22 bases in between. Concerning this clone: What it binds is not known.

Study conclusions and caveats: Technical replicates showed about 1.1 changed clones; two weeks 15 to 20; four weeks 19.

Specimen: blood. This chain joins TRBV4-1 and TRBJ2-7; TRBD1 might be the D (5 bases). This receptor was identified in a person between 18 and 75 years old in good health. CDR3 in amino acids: CASSQKTRAYPGEQYF. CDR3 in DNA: TGCGCCAGCAGCCAGAAAACCAGGGCTTATCCCGGGGAGCAGTACTTC.